This entry lists 12 T cell receptor beta chains sequenced from one sample in a study of cytomegalovirus exposure and HLA in healthy donors. A multiplex PCR was run with 60 Vbeta primers and 13 Jbeta primers. Sequencing was performed with immunoSEQ multiplex PCR; in TCRdb, only in-frame clones are kept and a portion is missing. Its table records some 84,000 clones. The material sequenced was PBMCs. These receptors all come from a man aged 45-60 years in good health and CMV-seronegative.

The CDR3 DNA sequence: TGTGCCAGCAGCGTAGGGCTGGGAGCAGGCGACTATGGCTACACCTTC. It codes for CASSVGLGAGDYGYTF. V and J are TRBV9 and TRBJ1-2; D remains unclear. CDR1 is SGDLS, CDR2 YYNGEE, per germline. V lost 0 bases and J lost 3, with 15 bases in between. This CDR3 spans 16 amino acids.

This rearrangement joins TRBV5-1 to TRBJ2-1; 7 bases map to TRBD1. Germline trimming cut 7 bases from V and 3 bases from J; bases unmatched to any gene: 7. Germline lookup yields CDR1 SGHRS and CDR2 YFSETQ. This CDR3 is 14 amino acids long. The chain's CDR3 is CASGRDRNYNEQFF. The CDR3, as DNA: TGCGCCAGCGGCCGGGACAGAAACTACAATGAGCAGTTCTTC.

In regard to this clone: An end of the junction differs from the germline gene, which may be a read error. The V call is TRBV5-1, the J call TRBJ2-1; 9 bases are a match to TRBD2. Germline V CDR1 and CDR2: SGHRS, YFSETQ. This CDR3 comprises 16 residues. The DNA for the CDR3 is TGCGCCAGCGGTGGTAGCGGGGGATCCTCCGACAATGAGCAGTTCTTC. Its translation: CASGGSGGSSDNEQFF.

This chain connects TRBV2 to TRBJ2-1, with 14 bases matching TRBD2. Germline CDR1 reads SNHLY; CDR2 reads FYNNEI. The V segment lost 8 bases and the J segment 9 bases; nucleotides outside the gene matches: 6. The CDR3 sequence is 14 residues long. In DNA, the CDR3 is TGTGCCAGCCAGGGGACTAGCGGGGGTAGTGAGCAGTTCTTC. Residues: CASQGTSGGSEQFF.

V gene TRBV9 combines with J gene TRBJ1-3, with D possibly being TRBD1 (5 bases). Germline-derived CDR1 and CDR2 are SGDLS and YYNGEE. CDR3 length: 18 amino acids. With 1 base removed from V and 0 bases from J, the gap between germline ends came to 17 bases. In nucleotides, the CDR3 is TGTGCCAGCAGCGTATCCATTGGGCGGGACTTCTCTGGAAACACCATATATTTT. This gives the protein CASSVSIGRDFSGNTIYF.

The gene calls are TRBV5-8 and TRBJ1-1, with D perhaps TRBD1 (5 bases). The CDR3 runs to 16 residues. CDR1 and CDR2 (germline): SGHTS, YDEGEE. With 7 bases removed from V and 1 base from J, the gap between germline ends came to 20 bases. Written as DNA, the CDR3 is TGTGCCAGCTTGGCAGGGATCATGGCCCCGAACACTGAAGCTTTCTTT. Its translation: CASLAGIMAPNTEAFF.

The V and J genes are TRBV10-3 and TRBJ1-6; unclear D gene. Trimming pared 4 bases from V and 10 bases from J, leaving 14 bases between. Germline V gene sequence: CDR1 ENHRY, CDR2 SYGVKD. The CDR3 runs to 14 residues. The CDR3 sequence: CAISARAPTSPLHF. The CDR3 DNA reads TGTGCCATCAGTGCGAGGGCTCCTACATCACCCCTCCACTTT.

The chain is built from TRBV29-1 and TRBJ2-7, with TRBD1 as a possible D gene (5 bases). Germline V CDR1 and CDR2: SQVTM, ANQGSEA. Trimming removed 3 bases at V and 3 bases at J, with 12 bases between. The CDR3 consists of 13 residues. The CDR3 bases are TGCAGCGTTGAGCGACAGAACGACTACGAGCAGTACTTC. Translated, it gives CSVERQNDYEQYF.

The rearrangement links TRBV25-1 to TRBJ1-2, with TRBD1 matching 7 bases. The CDR3 is 15 residues long. Per the germline V gene, CDR1 is MGHDK and CDR2 is SYGVNS. With 2 bases clipped from V and 4 bases from J, the junction kept 7 bases outside the gene matches. DNA for the CDR3: TGTGCCAGCAGTGAAGGTAACAGGGGAAGCTATGGCTACACCTTC. It is translated as CASSEGNRGSYGYTF.

The genes are TRBV29-1 and TRBJ2-2; D might be TRBD1 (5 bases). V was pared by 5 bases and J by 5 bases, with 9 bases between. The CDR3 covers 12 residues. Looked up from germline, CDR1 is SQVTM and CDR2 is ANQGSEA. The CDR3 DNA reads TGCAGCGTTAGGGGTATAACCGGGGAGCTGTTTTTT. This codes for CSVRGITGELFF.

The J gene is TRBJ1-2, the V gene TRBV6-6, with D uncertain. Between the trimmed V and J ends, which lost 4 bases and 2 bases, there was a span of 11 bases. Germline V gene data show CDR1 as MNHNY and CDR2 as SVGAGI (reference sequence). The CDR3 has 14 amino acids. The CDR3 here is CASSSGSLNYGYTF. As DNA, the CDR3 is TGTGCCAGCAGTTCCGGGAGCTTGAACTATGGCTACACCTTC.

This chain uses TRBV7-2 with TRBJ1-5; the D gene is possibly TRBD1 (5 bases). The CDR3 loop spans 13 amino acids. The V end was cut by 1 base, the J end by 7 bases, with 8 bases between. CDR1 is SGHTA and CDR2 is FQGNSA in the germline V gene. The CDR3 region is CASSLVGAQPQHF. The CDR3 DNA sequence: TGTGCCAGCAGCTTAGTAGGGGCACAGCCCCAGCATTTT.